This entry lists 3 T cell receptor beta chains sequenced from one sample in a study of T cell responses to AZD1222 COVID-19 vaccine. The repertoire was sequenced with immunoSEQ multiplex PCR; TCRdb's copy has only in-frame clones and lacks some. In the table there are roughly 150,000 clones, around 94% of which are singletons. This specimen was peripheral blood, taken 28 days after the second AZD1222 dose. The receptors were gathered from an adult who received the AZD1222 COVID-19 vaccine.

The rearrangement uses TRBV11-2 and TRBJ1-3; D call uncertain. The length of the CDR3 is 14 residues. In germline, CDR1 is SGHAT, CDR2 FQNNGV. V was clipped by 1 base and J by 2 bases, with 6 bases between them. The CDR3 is CASSLVLTGNTIYF. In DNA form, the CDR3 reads TGTGCCAGCAGCTTAGTACTTACTGGAAACACCATATATTTT.

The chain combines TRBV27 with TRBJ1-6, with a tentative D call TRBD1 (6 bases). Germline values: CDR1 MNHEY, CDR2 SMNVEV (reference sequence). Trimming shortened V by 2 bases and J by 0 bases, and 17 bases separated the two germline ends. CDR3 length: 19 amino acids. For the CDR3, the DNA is TGTGCCAGCAGTTTAATATCGGACAGAATGAGCTCCTATAATTCACCCCTCCACTTT. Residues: CASSLISDRMSSYNSPLHF.

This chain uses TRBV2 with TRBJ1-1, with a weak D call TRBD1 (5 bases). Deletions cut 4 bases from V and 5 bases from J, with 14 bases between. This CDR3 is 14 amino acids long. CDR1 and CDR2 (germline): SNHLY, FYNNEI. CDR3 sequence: CASSARTIGTEAFF. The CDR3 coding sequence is TGTGCCAGCAGTGCGAGGACAATCGGGACTGAAGCTTTCTTT.